This T cell receptor (beta chain) was identified in a study of regulatory T cells in long-lasting Graves disease. Notes on this clonotype: This clone may be a read error of a much larger clone one base away.

According to the study, TCR beta libraries were built with iRepertoire HTBI primers and CDR3-region Arm-PCR. TCRdb redid the calling of the multiplex PCR reads with MiXCR, one entry per CDR3 protein. Of approximately 470,000 distinct CDR3 sequences in the sample, around 16% were seen once. The time point: newly diagnosed GD, antithyroid drugs for less than 3 months. The TCR library was made from RNA that had been extracted from PBMCs in TRIzol. This CDR3 region has 12 residues. Trimming cost V 8 bases and J 4 bases, with 14 bases left between them. From germline, CDR1 is SQVTM and CDR2 ANQGSEA. The data were also submitted as part of a second study, on T cells in Graves' hyperthyroidism and ophthalmopathy.

This specimen was peripheral blood mononuclear cells (PBMCs), taken at new diagnosis, from a patient treated with antithyroid drugs. The TCR was taken from a man aged 35 to 55 with Graves disease. This chain uses TRBV29-1 with TRBJ1-1, with D perhaps TRBD1 (6 bases). The DNA of the CDR3 is TGCAGCACCTCTAGAGGGGGCACTGAAGCTTTCTTT. It encodes CSTSRGGTEAFF.